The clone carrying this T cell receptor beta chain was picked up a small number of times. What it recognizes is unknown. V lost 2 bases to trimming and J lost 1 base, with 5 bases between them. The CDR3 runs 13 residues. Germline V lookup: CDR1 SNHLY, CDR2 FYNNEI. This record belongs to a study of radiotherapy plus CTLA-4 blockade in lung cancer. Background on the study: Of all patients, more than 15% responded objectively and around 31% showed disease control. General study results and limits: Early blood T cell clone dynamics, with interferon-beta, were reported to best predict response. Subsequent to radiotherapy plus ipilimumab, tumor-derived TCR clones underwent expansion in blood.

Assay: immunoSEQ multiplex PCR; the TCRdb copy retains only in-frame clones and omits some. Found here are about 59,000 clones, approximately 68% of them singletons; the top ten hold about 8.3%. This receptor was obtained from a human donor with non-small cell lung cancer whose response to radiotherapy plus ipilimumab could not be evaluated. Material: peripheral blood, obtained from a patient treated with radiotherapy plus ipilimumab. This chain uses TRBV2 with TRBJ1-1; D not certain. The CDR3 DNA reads TGTGCCAGCAGTGAACAGTGGAACACTGAAGCTTTCTTT. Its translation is CASSEQWNTEAFF.